The following is a T cell receptor (beta chain) sequence with its context. This sample stems from a study of shared clonotypes between healthy human individuals. Trimming left V 5 bases short and J 5 bases short, with 18 bases between. The CDR3 totals 15 residues. Germline V gene data show CDR1 as MDHEN and CDR2 as SYDVKM. CD45RO negativity and positive selection for CCR7 defined naive CD8 cells, a population that excluded terminally differentiated effector memory CD45RA+ cells. Data came from immunoSEQ multiplex PCR; TCRdb stores just in-frame clones and leaves some out. The data hold around 2.1 million clones, with just over 90% observed a single time.

The sequence derives from a man aged 18 to 35 in good health. Some clones in this sample may be carry-over from other donors' samples. The sequenced sample consisted of naive CD8+ T cells from PBMCs. The chain joins TRBV28 to TRBJ1-2; no clear D gene. Written as DNA, the CDR3 is TGTGCCAGCAGTCCCACTCGGGCAGGCATTTATGGCTACACCTTC. Protein sequence: CASSPTRAGIYGYTF.